These 10 T cell receptor beta chains were sequenced from one sample in a study of regulatory T cells in long-lasting Graves disease. Specified time point: newly diagnosed GD, antithyroid drugs for less than 3 months. The TCR library was prepared using RNA isolated from PBMCs. To make TCR beta libraries, researchers used iRepertoire HTBI primers and Arm-PCR of CDR3 regions. TCRdb independently ran MiXCR on the multiplex PCR reads; one entry per CDR3 protein. The sample contains some 320,000 distinct CDR3 sequences, about 20% of which appear only once. The sample in question was peripheral blood mononuclear cells (PBMCs), obtained at new diagnosis, from a patient treated with antithyroid drugs. The receptors here all came from a female donor with Graves disease.

The chain uses TRBV29-1 and TRBJ2-2, with 13 nucleotides matching TRBD2. The V segment lost 7 bases and the J segment 0 bases; nucleotides outside the gene matches: 5. This CDR3 contains 16 residues. Germline V lookup: CDR1 SQVTM, CDR2 ANQGSEA. The CDR3 DNA follows: TGCAGCGCGGGACTAGCGGGACCGCCGAACACCGGGGAGCTGTTTTTT. The encoded protein is CSAGLAGPPNTGELFF.

This clonotype has more than one count but fewer than ten. V is TRBV19 and J is TRBJ1-1; maybe TRBD1 (5 bases). Germline V gene data show CDR1 as LNHDA and CDR2 as SQIVND (reference sequence). Trimming took off 8 bases at V and 1 base at J, with 14 bases between the two ends. The CDR3 covers 14 residues. CDR3 nucleotide sequence: TGTGCCAGTCGCCCGCCGGGGCAGAACACTGAAGCTTTCTTT. It translates to CASRPPGQNTEAFF.

This clonotype has a handful of counts. In nucleotides, the CDR3 is TGTGCCACCAGAGTAGCGGGGGGCTCCTACAATGAGCAGTTCTTC. Encoded protein: CATRVAGGSYNEQFF. This chain uses TRBV15 with TRBJ2-1; 10 bases are shared with TRBD2. The CDR3 consists of 15 residues. V lost 6 bases to trimming and J lost 0 bases; unmatched junction nucleotides: 2. Germline CDR1 LNHNV, CDR2 YYDKDF (reference sequence). The complete variable domain, with remaining parts taken from reference TRBV15 and TRBJ2-1, reads DAMVIQNPRYQVTQFGKPVTLSCSQTLNHNVMYWYQQKSSQAPKLLFHYYDKDFNNEADTPDNFQSRRPNTSFCFLDIRSPGLGDTAMYLCATRVAGGSYNEQFFGPGTRLTVL.

The rearrangement joins TRBV11-1 to TRBJ2-1; 9 bases match TRBD1. Germline V gene lookup returns CDR1 SGHAT and CDR2 FQDESV (reference sequence). The trim removed 5 bases at V and 13 bases at J, leaving 6 bases unmatched. The CDR3 is 12 residues long. This chain's CDR3 is CASSQPGQGQFF. For the CDR3, the DNA is TGTGCCAGCAGCCAGCCGGGACAGGGTCAGTTCTTC.

This clonotype showed up many times. This chain joins TRBV10-3 and TRBJ2-5, with a weak D call TRBD2 (5 bases). The ends were cut back, 0 bases at V and 2 bases at J, with 10 bases in the middle. CDR1 is ENHRY and CDR2 is SYGVKD in the germline V gene. The CDR3 is made up of 15 amino acids. The CDR3 region is CAISESKRRQETQYF. In DNA, the CDR3 is TGTGCCATCAGTGAGTCGAAGCGGAGGCAAGAGACCCAGTACTTC.

A few counts support this clonotype. This sequence joins TRBV20-1 and TRBJ1-2; a possible D gene is TRBD1 (5 bases). CDR1 is DFQATT and CDR2 is SNEGSKA in the germline V gene (reference sequence). Trimming pared 5 bases from V and 6 bases from J, leaving 16 bases between. The CDR3 is made up of 13 amino acids. The CDR3: CSAGGEIGDGYTF. In nucleotides, the CDR3 is TGCAGTGCTGGAGGGGAAATTGGCGATGGCTACACCTTC.

This clonotype has ten or more counts. The rearrangement joins TRBV20-1 to TRBJ1-2, with D uncertain. Germline V gives CDR1 DFQATT, CDR2 SNEGSKA (reference sequence). This CDR3 region has 14 residues. Trimming shortened V by 1 base and J by 0 bases, and 9 bases separated the two germline ends. The chain's CDR3 is CSARGAGTNYGYTF. The DNA of the CDR3 is TGCAGTGCTAGAGGGGCAGGAACTAACTATGGCTACACCTTC.

In its sample, this clonotype was seen many times. In DNA form, the CDR3 reads TGCAGTGCTAGAGATTCCCGGGGGGACATTCAGTACTTC. Its translation: CSARDSRGDIQYF. The V gene is TRBV20-1, the J gene TRBJ2-4; 7 bases map to TRBD2. This CDR3 comprises 13 residues. Germline V gives CDR1 DFQATT, CDR2 SNEGSKA (reference sequence). Unmatched junction bases numbered 4, after V lost 0 bases and J lost 8 bases.

V is TRBV11-2 and J is TRBJ2-2, with D perhaps matching TRBD1 (5 bases). The germline gives CDR1 SGHAT, CDR2 FQNNGV. This CDR3 is 12 amino acids long. Between the trimmed V and J ends, which lost 6 bases and 7 bases, there was a span of 9 bases. The CDR3 reads CASSWGSGELFF. CDR3 DNA: TGTGCCAGCAGTTGGGGCAGCGGGGAGCTGTTTTTT.

This clonotype came up many times. The chain carries TRBV5-1 and TRBJ1-5; a possible D gene is TRBD1 (5 bases). With 3 bases removed from V and 3 bases from J, the gap between germline ends came to 13 bases. Germline V lookup: CDR1 SGHRS, CDR2 YFSETQ. The length of the CDR3 is 15 residues. CDR3 residues: CASSSGGGDNQPQHF. The CDR3 DNA reads as TGCGCCAGCAGCTCTGGCGGGGGGGACAATCAGCCCCAGCATTTT.